The 5 T cell receptor beta chains below come from one sample, sequenced in a study of shared clonotypes between healthy human individuals. Some clones are missing from TCRdb's copy, which holds only in-frame ones; the method was immunoSEQ multiplex PCR. The table has roughly 490,000 clones, 79% seen once. What was sequenced was PBMCs. These receptors originate from a woman in her forties in good health. Some clones in this sample may be carry-over from other donors' samples.

The rearrangement joins TRBV15 to TRBJ1-4; TRBD1 aligns across 7 bases. V lost 8 bases and J lost 5; bases outside the gene matches: 14. CDR1 and CDR2 (germline): LNHNV, YYDKDF (reference sequence). The CDR3 sequence is 16 residues long. The CDR3 reads CATSTPKTGQNEKLFF. DNA for the CDR3: TGTGCCACCTCGACTCCTAAGACAGGGCAGAATGAAAAACTGTTTTTT.

V and J are TRBV18 and TRBJ2-5; a possible D gene is TRBD2 (7 bases). Trimming cost V 3 bases and J 5 bases, with 22 bases left between them. This CDR3 has 17 residues. From germline, CDR1 is KGHSH and CDR2 LQKENI. CDR3 nucleotide sequence: TGTGCCAGCTCACCGAGCCCAGGGGAGGGCCTTTTTGAGACCCAGTACTTC. This encodes CASSPSPGEGLFETQYF. The variable domain in full, completed from reference TRBV18 and TRBJ2-5, reads NAGVMQNPRHLVRRRGQEARLRCSPMKGHSHVYWYRQLPEEGLKFMVYLQKENIIDESGMPKERFSAEFPKEGPSILRIQQVVRGDSAAYFCASSPSPGEGLFETQYFGPGTRLLVL.

The chain combines TRBV2 with TRBJ2-7, with D tentatively TRBD2 (5 bases). Germline loops: CDR1 SNHLY, CDR2 FYNNEI. V was trimmed by 7 bases and J by 6 bases, leaving 13 bases between them. The CDR3 extends over 12 amino acids. The CDR3 reads CASTPSGFEQYF. The CDR3 nucleotides read TGTGCCAGCACCCCGTCGGGGTTCGAGCAGTACTTC.

V is TRBV5-1 and J is TRBJ1-6, with a tentative D call TRBD1 (5 bases). Trimming stripped 0 bases from V and 9 bases from J, with 13 bases between. Germline V gene data show CDR1 as SGHRS and CDR2 as YFSETQ. CDR3 length: 15 residues. The CDR3 nucleotides are TGCGCCAGCAGCTTGGATCAGGGCCCGGGTTCACCCCTCCACTTT. Its translation: CASSLDQGPGSPLHF.

The V and J genes are TRBV5-6 and TRBJ2-2, with unresolved D. V lost 1 base and J lost 0, with 7 bases in between. The germline V gene encodes CDR1 SGHDT and CDR2 YYEEEE. The CDR3 is 15 amino acids. The CDR3 region is CASSLSRPNTGELFF. CDR3 sequence (DNA): TGTGCCAGCAGCTTGTCCAGGCCGAACACCGGGGAGCTGTTTTTT. The whole variable domain, remainder taken from reference TRBV5-6 and TRBJ2-2, is DAGVTQSPTHLIKTRGQQVTLRCSPKSGHDTVSWYQQALGQGPQFIFQYYEEEERQRGNFPDRFSGHQFPNYSSELNVNALLLGDSALYLCASSLSRPNTGELFFGEGSRLTVL.